Only one count was recorded for the clone carrying this TCR beta chain. Its antigen is not identified. V lost 7 bases, J lost 4 bases, and 11 bases lay in between. Germline lookup yields CDR1 MNHNY and CDR2 SVGAGI (reference sequence). The CDR3 is made up of 14 amino acids. In TCRdb, the 5' RACE reads were re-called with MiXCR into one record per CDR3 protein. The repertoire holds fewer than 700,000 distinct CDR3 sequences, 18% seen once, with around 12% in the top ten. This entry is derived from a study of T-cell memory formation after mild COVID-19. Study context: Largely, the TCR clusters proved donor specific. Findings of the study overall: Clones contracting over day 15 to 85 were CD4/CD8 balanced, with later expanders leaning CD4+. CD4+ contracting clones were mainly CM and EM; CD8+ ones, EMRA.

Sequencing was performed on PBMCs or a T cell subset sorted from them (not recorded which). This chain joins TRBV6-6 and TRBJ1-6, with TRBD1 as a possible D gene (6 bases). The receptor comes from an adult woman who had mild COVID-19 (a few samples of this study predate the infection). Cell type and time point are not known. CDR3 amino acids: CASIQGHYNSPLHF. CDR3 nucleotide sequence: TGTGCCAGCATCCAGGGACATTATAATTCACCCCTCCACTTT.